Presented here are 9 T cell receptor beta chains from one specimen sequenced in a study of cytomegalovirus exposure and HLA in healthy donors. The PCR used 60 Vbeta and 13 Jbeta primers. Produced via immunoSEQ multiplex PCR; TCRdb's table is partial and in-frame only. Among approximately 130,000 clones listed, more than 65% were seen once. Sequencing was done on a sample of PBMCs. The source is a man between 45 and 60 years old in good health and CMV-seronegative.

This clone was recorded a few times. The chain couples TRBV11-2 to TRBJ2-3; D is unresolved. Germline V gene data show CDR1 as SGHAT and CDR2 as FQNNGV. V was cut by 1 base and J by 7 bases, with 9 bases left in between. The CDR3 runs 13 residues. The CDR3 nucleotides are TGTGCCAGCAGCTTAGTACCCGCGAATACGCAGTATTTT. This sequence encodes CASSLVPANTQYF.

V is TRBV7-2 and J is TRBJ2-2; 12 nucleotides agree with TRBD2. Germline V gene data show CDR1 as SGHTA and CDR2 as FQGNSA. This CDR3 comprises 17 residues. V dropped 2 bases and J dropped 2; count of bases not matched to a gene: 3. As DNA, the CDR3 is TGTGCCAGCAGCTTAACTAGCGGGGGGACCAACACCGGGGAGCTGTTTTTT. This codes for CASSLTSGGTNTGELFF.

The chain employs TRBV2 and TRBJ1-3; the D gene is possibly TRBD1 (5 bases). The V end lost 4 bases, the J end lost 8 bases, and 9 bases lay between the germline ends. The length of the CDR3 is 12 residues. Per germline, CDR1 SNHLY and CDR2 FYNNEI. The CDR3 region is CASSVTGDTIYF. The CDR3 DNA sequence: TGTGCCAGCAGTGTTACAGGTGACACCATATATTTT.

The chain carries TRBV5-1 and TRBJ1-5, with TRBD1 as a possible D gene (5 bases). The CDR3 extends over 15 amino acids. Trimming left V 0 bases short and J 4 bases short, with 11 bases between. The germline V gene has CDR1 SGHRS and CDR2 YFSETQ. In DNA, the CDR3 is TGCGCCAGCAGCTTGGCTGGGGCATGGAATCAGCCCCAGCATTTT. It translates to CASSLAGAWNQPQHF. The whole variable domain, filled in from reference TRBV5-1 and TRBJ1-5, reads KAGVTQTPRYLIKTRGQQVTLSCSPISGHRSVSWYQQTPGQGLQFLFEYFSETQRNKGNFPGRFSGRQFSNSRSEMNVSTLELGDSALYLCASSLAGAWNQPQHFGDGTRLSIL.

The chain combines TRBV5-5 with TRBJ2-3; D is possibly TRBD1 (6 bases). This CDR3 has 13 amino acids. Per germline, CDR1 SGHKS and CDR2 YYEKEE (reference sequence). V lost 2 bases and J 3 bases, leaving 7 bases between the germline ends. This chain's CDR3 is CASSFDRTDTQYF. The CDR3 coding sequence is TGTGCCAGCAGCTTCGACAGGACAGATACGCAGTATTTT.

This chain links TRBV30 with TRBJ1-2, with D possibly being TRBD1 (6 bases). CDR1 and CDR2 from the germline V gene are GTSNPN and SVGIG (reference sequence). The CDR3 is 17 amino acids. V lost 0 bases, J lost 2 bases, and 19 bases lay in between. The DNA for the CDR3 is TGTGCCTGGAGTGTACATTCCTTTAGGACAGCCAACTATGGCTACACCTTC. It specifies CAWSVHSFRTANYGYTF. Supplemented by reference TRBV30 and TRBJ1-2, the full variable domain reads SQTIHQWPATLVQPVGSPLSLECTVEGTSNPNLYWYRQAAGRGLQLLFYSVGIGQISSEVPQNLSASRPQDRQFILSSKKLLLSDSGFYLCAWSVHSFRTANYGYTFGSGTRLTVV.

The chain uses TRBV5-4 and TRBJ2-3; TRBD2 aligns across 9 bases. Trimming removed 1 base from V and 5 bases from J; junction bases left unmatched: 8. The CDR3 loop spans 16 amino acids. Germline-derived CDR1 and CDR2 are SGHNT and YYREEE (reference sequence). Here the CDR3 DNA reads TGTGCCAGCAGCTTGCTTGCGGGGGGGCTTAAAGATACGCAGTATTTT. Its translation is CASSLLAGGLKDTQYF.

The chain combines TRBV9 with TRBJ2-2; TRBD1 matches at 9 bases. V lost 3 bases, J lost 1 base, and 7 bases stayed unmatched. Per the germline V gene, CDR1 is SGDLS and CDR2 is YYNGEE. The CDR3 sequence is 17 residues long. CDR3: CASSEWDREQNTGELFF. The CDR3 region has the DNA TGTGCCAGCAGCGAGTGGGACAGGGAGCAGAACACCGGGGAGCTGTTTTTT.

The rearrangement uses TRBV7-9 and TRBJ2-3; D remains ambiguous. Trimming cost V 4 bases and J 2 bases, with 4 bases left between them. The CDR3 runs to 12 residues. Germline CDR1 and CDR2: SEHNR and FQNEAQ (reference sequence). Here the CDR3 reads CASSSYTDTQYF. CDR3 nucleotide sequence: TGTGCCAGCAGCTCCTACACAGATACGCAGTATTTT.